Listed below are T cell receptor beta chains from one sample, sequenced in a study of blood T cell repertoires in COVID-19. This table comes from immunoSEQ multiplex PCR, and its TCRdb copy is limited to in-frame clones, with some not included. This table has 250,000 to 300,000 clones, around 90% appearing once. Sequencing input: PBMCs or T cells enriched from blood (not recorded which). These receptors all come from a middle-aged woman who had recovered from COVID-19. Both conserved end residues are part of each CDR3. A D gene is named only where the DNA matches it firmly. Only some rows state a clone size, as once, few, many or a class for expanded clones.

DNA	CDR3	size	D	V	J
TGTGCCAGCAGTGCGGGAGGTGTAGCGGGGGGACTCACAGATACGCAGTATTTT	CASSAGGVAGGLTDTQYF	-	TRBD2	TRBV6-4	TRBJ2-3
TGCGCCAGCAGCCAAGAGACAGCGGGAGGTAGGGAGCAGTACTTC	CASSQETAGGREQYF	-	TRBD2	TRBV4-3	TRBJ2-7
TGTGCCAGCAGCTTAGCAGGGGGCCGCACAGATACGCAGTATTTT	CASSLAGGRTDTQYF	once	TRBD1	TRBV11-3	TRBJ2-3
TGTGCCAGCGGGGGGTGGAGTAACTATGGCTACACCTTC	CASGGWSNYGYTF	-	-	TRBV7-6	TRBJ1-2
TGTGCCAGCAGCTTAGCAGACAGGGGAGCTAACTATGGCTACACCTTC	CASSLADRGANYGYTF	-	TRBD1	TRBV7-2	TRBJ1-2
TGTGCCAGCAGCAAAGTGGGCAGTGGGTTTATCTATGGCTACACCTTC	CASSKVGSGFIYGYTF	-	-	TRBV21-1	TRBJ1-2
TGTGCCAGCAGCTTAACAGGGGGCCCCTATGGCTACACCTTC	CASSLTGGPYGYTF	-	TRBD1	TRBV11-2	TRBJ1-2
TGTGCCAGCAGCAGGGGACAGGGGCACACTGAAGCTTTCTTT	CASSRGQGHTEAFF	-	TRBD1	TRBV6-5	TRBJ1-1
TGTGCCAGCAGTGAATTTAGGGGGCGCGACACAGATACGCAGTATTTT	CASSEFRGRDTDTQYF	-	TRBD1	TRBV6-1	TRBJ2-3
TGTGCCAGTAGTCCTCTAAAGGGGACTAGAAGACCAGATACGCAGTATTTT	CASSPLKGTRRPDTQYF	-	TRBD2	TRBV19	TRBJ2-3
TGTGCCTGGAGTGTAACCCTGACTAGCGCTAACACCGGGGAGCTGTTTTTT	CAWSVTLTSANTGELFF	-	TRBD2	TRBV30	TRBJ2-2
TGCGCCAGCAGCGAACGACAGGGAGACTGGATCAATCAGCCCCAGCATTTT	CASSERQGDWINQPQHF	few	TRBD1	TRBV10-2	TRBJ1-5
TGTGCCAGCAGCTTAAATGCACCGGGCACAGATACGCAGTATTTT	CASSLNAPGTDTQYF	-	-	TRBV7-2	TRBJ2-3
TGTGCCAGCAGCTTTCAGGAGACCCAGTACTTC	CASSFQETQYF	-	-	TRBV6-5	TRBJ2-5
TGTGCCAGCAGCGTGGATACAGGGTTCACCGGGGAGCTGTTTTTT	CASSVDTGFTGELFF	-	-	TRBV5-4	TRBJ2-2
TGTGCCAGCAGCTTGGTAGCGGACTACAATGAGCAGTTCTTC	CASSLVADYNEQFF	-	-	TRBV7-9	TRBJ2-1
TGCGCCAGCAGGGACTTACTAGCGGGGAACATCTACGAGCAGTACTTC	CASRDLLAGNIYEQYF	-	TRBD2	TRBV10-2	TRBJ2-7
TGTGCCAGTAGCGCTAGCGTAGACTACAATGAGCAGTTCTTC	CASSASVDYNEQFF	-	-	TRBV19	TRBJ2-1
TGCAGTGCCCAGACTGGATACGAGCAGTACTTC	CSAQTGYEQYF	-	-	TRBV20-1	TRBJ2-7
TGTGCCAGCAGTGTAGTCCGGGGTTGGGCCTACGAGCAGTACTTC	CASSVVRGWAYEQYF	-	-	TRBV2	TRBJ2-7
TGTGCCAGCTCGTTTGAGGGTCAGCCCCAGCATTTT	CASSFEGQPQHF	-	-	TRBV12-3/TRBV12-4	TRBJ1-5
TGTGCCAGCAGCTTGGGGCCGCTCGGGGGAGGAAACACCATATATTTT	CASSLGPLGGGNTIYF	once	-	TRBV5-6	TRBJ1-3
TGTGCCTGGGCCGACATTACCTACGAGCAGTACTTC	CAWADITYEQYF	-	-	TRBV30	TRBJ2-7
TGTGCCAGCAGCGCAACAGGGGGCCCCCACACAACCCCTAACACTGAAGCTTTCTTT	CASSATGGPHTTPNTEAFF	-	TRBD1	TRBV9	TRBJ1-1
TGTGCCAGCTCACCGAGGATTTCACCGGGACAGGGCTCTACTGGAAACACCATATATTTT	CASSPRISPGQGSTGNTIYF	-	TRBD1	TRBV18	TRBJ1-3
TGTGCCAGCAGCTTAGTTCCAGCGGAGGGGACCCAGTACTTC	CASSLVPAEGTQYF	-	-	TRBV7-2	TRBJ2-5